This T cell receptor (beta chain) was identified during a study of T-cell reconstitution after alpha-beta-depleted transplantation in children. This clonotype was seen many times. Preparing the TCRbeta library involved the use of unique molecular identifiers. A single record per CDR3 protein comes from TCRdb applying MiXCR to the PCR reads. This sample carries fewer than 20,000 distinct CDR3 sequences, approximately 5.5% of them seen once, and the ten largest clones take 6% to 8.5%. The CDR3 is 14 amino acids. Between the trimmed V and J ends, which lost 1 base and 3 bases, there was a span of 10 bases. Germline CDR1 and CDR2: GTSNPN and SVGIG (reference sequence).

This chain uses TRBV30 with TRBJ1-5; TRBD1 is a possible D gene (5 bases). The sequence derives from a boy between 5 and 17 years old with acute lymphoblastic leukemia, due to receive a stem cell transplant. Specimen: PBMCs, collected before TCRalphabeta/CD19-depleted stem cell transplant. The CDR3 reads CAWSDGGFNQPQHF. CDR3 sequence (DNA): TGTGCCTGGAGTGACGGGGGGTTCAATCAGCCCCAGCATTTT. The variable domain in full, with the rest retrieved from reference TRBV30 and TRBJ1-5, is SQTIHQWPATLVQPVGSPLSLECTVEGTSNPNLYWYRQAAGRGLQLLFYSVGIGQISSEVPQNLSASRPQDRQFILSSKKLLLSDSGFYLCAWSDGGFNQPQHFGDGTRLSIL.